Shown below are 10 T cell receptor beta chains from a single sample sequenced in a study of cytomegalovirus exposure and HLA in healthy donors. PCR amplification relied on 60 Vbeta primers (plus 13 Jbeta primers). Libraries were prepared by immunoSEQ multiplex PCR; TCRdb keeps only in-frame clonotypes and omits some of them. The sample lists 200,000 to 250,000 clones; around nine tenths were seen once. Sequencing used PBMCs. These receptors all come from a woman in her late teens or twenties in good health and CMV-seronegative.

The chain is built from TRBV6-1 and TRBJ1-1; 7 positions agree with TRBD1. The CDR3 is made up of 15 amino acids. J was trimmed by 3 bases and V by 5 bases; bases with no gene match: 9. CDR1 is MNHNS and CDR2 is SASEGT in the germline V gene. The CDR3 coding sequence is TGTGCCAGCAGTCGGACAGGCGATGAGGACACTGAAGCTTTCTTT. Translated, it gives CASSRTGDEDTEAFF.

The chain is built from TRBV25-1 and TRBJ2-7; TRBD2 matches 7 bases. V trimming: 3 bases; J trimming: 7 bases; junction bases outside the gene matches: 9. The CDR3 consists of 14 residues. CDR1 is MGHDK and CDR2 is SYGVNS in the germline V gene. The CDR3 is CASSDRGGLQEQYF. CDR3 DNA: TGTGCCAGCAGTGATCGTGGGGGACTACAGGAGCAGTACTTC.

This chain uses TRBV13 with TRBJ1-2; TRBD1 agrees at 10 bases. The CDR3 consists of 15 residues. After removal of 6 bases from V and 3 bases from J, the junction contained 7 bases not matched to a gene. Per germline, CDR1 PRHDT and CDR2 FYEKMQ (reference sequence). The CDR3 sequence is CASRPRQGADYGYTF. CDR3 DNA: TGTGCCAGCAGACCTCGACAGGGGGCAGACTATGGCTACACCTTC.

CDR3 sequence reads: CASSIRAGSYNEQFF. The CDR3 DNA reads as TGTGCCAGTAGTATCCGGGCGGGCTCCTACAATGAGCAGTTCTTC. This chain joins TRBV19 and TRBJ2-1; possible D gene TRBD2, 5 bases. Trimming took 3 bases from V and 0 from J, leaving 9 bases between them. The CDR3 runs to 15 residues. CDR1 is LNHDA and CDR2 is SQIVND in the germline V gene (reference sequence).

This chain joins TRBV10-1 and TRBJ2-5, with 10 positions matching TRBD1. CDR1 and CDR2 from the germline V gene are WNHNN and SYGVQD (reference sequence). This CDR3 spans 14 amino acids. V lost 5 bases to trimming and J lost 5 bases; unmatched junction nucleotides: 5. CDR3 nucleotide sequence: TGCGCCAGCAGTACGGGACAGGGGATGGAGACCCAGTACTTC. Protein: CASSTGQGMETQYF.

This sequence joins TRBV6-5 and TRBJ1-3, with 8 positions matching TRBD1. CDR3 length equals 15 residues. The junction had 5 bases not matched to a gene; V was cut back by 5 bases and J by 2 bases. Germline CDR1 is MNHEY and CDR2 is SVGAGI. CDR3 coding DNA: TGTGCCAGCAGTGCGGACAGGGTACCTGGAAACACCATATATTTT. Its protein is CASSADRVPGNTIYF.

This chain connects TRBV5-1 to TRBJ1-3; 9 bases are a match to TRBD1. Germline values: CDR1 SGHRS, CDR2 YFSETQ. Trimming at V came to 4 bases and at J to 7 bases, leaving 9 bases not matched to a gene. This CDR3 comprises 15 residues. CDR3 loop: CASSEQGAGWNTIYF. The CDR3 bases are TGCGCCAGCAGCGAACAGGGGGCTGGGTGGAACACCATATATTTT.

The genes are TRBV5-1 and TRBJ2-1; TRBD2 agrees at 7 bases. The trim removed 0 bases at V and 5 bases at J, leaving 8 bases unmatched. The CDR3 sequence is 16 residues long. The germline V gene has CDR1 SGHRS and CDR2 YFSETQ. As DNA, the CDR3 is TGCGCCAGCAGCTTGGCAGGGTGGGGGGGTAACAATGAGCAGTTCTTC. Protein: CASSLAGWGGNNEQFF.

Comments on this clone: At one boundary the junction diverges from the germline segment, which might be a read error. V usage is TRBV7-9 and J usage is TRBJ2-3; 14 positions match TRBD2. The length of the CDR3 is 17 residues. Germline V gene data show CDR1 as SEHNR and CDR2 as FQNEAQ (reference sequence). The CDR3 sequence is CSSSSGLAGGLADTQYF. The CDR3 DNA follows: TGTTCCAGCAGCTCTGGACTAGCGGGGGGTCTCGCAGATACGCAGTATTTT.

The CDR3 DNA is TGTGCCAGCAGCTTATTTTCGGGTGGTGAGACCCAGTACTTC. It translates to CASSLFSGGETQYF. This chain links TRBV7-6 with TRBJ2-5; no clear D gene. The germline V and J ends were trimmed by 2 bases and 5 bases, with 12 bases remaining between them. Germline-derived CDR1 and CDR2 are SGHVS and FNYEAQ. The CDR3 has 14 amino acids.